One sample yielded the 5 T cell receptor beta chains listed below, sequenced in a study of blood T cells in healthy people across ages. The second PCR ran about 6 to 11 cycles with a sample-barcoded 5' primer and J-beta primers. From the 5' RACE reads, TCRdb called clonotypes with MiXCR, one entry per CDR3 protein. This sample yields 1.5 million to 2 million distinct CDR3 sequences, of which roughly two fifths are seen a single time; roughly 23% belongs to the top ten. The sequenced sample consisted of blood. Source of these receptors: a human donor in good health.

This clonotype occurred a few times. The chain links TRBV6-1 to TRBJ1-1; unclear D gene. Germline CDR1 is MNHNS and CDR2 is SASEGT. Trimming cost V 2 bases and J 4 bases, with 8 bases left between them. The CDR3 length is 13 residues. The CDR3 region is CASSESRATEAFF. Here the CDR3 DNA reads TGTGCCAGCAGTGAATCTCGGGCCACTGAAGCTTTCTTT.

This clonotype was detected a few times. The chain couples TRBV7-8 to TRBJ2-7; the D gene could be TRBD1 or TRBD2 (5 bases each). Germline values: CDR1 SGHVS, CDR2 FQNEAQ. Trimming removed 3 bases from V and 1 base from J, with 13 bases in between. The CDR3 extends over 15 amino acids. The CDR3 DNA is TGTGCCAGCAGCTTTGGGGGTATCTTATCCTACGAGCAGTACTTC. Translated: CASSFGGILSYEQYF.

The gene calls are TRBV12-3 or TRBV12-4 and TRBJ2-5, with unresolved D. With 3 bases removed from V and 0 bases from J, the gap between germline ends came to 5 bases. This CDR3 comprises 13 residues. The CDR3 spells CASSFPNQETQYF. The CDR3 DNA reads as TGTGCCAGCAGTTTTCCGAACCAAGAGACCCAGTACTTC.

This clonotype has only a few counts. The CDR3 DNA reads TGCGCCAGCAGCCAACAAAGGGGGATGGGGTACTATGGCTACACCTTC. Residues: CASSQQRGMGYYGYTF. The V call is TRBV4-3, the J call TRBJ1-2; a possible D gene is TRBD1 (6 bases). Looked up from germline, CDR1 is LGHNA and CDR2 is YSLEER. This CDR3 is 16 amino acids long. The V gene lost 2 bases and the J gene lost 3 bases, with 16 bases spanning the gap.

This clonotype was seen once. The chain uses TRBV11-3 and TRBJ2-5; no definite D call. This CDR3 is built from 15 residues. Germline assignment: CDR1 SGHNT and CDR2 YENEEA. Trimming stripped 5 bases from V and 11 bases from J, with 24 bases between. CDR3 coding DNA: TGTGCCAGCAGCCCCAAGCCCCAACCCCGCAATGAGCAGTACTTC. Protein sequence: CASSPKPQPRNEQYF.